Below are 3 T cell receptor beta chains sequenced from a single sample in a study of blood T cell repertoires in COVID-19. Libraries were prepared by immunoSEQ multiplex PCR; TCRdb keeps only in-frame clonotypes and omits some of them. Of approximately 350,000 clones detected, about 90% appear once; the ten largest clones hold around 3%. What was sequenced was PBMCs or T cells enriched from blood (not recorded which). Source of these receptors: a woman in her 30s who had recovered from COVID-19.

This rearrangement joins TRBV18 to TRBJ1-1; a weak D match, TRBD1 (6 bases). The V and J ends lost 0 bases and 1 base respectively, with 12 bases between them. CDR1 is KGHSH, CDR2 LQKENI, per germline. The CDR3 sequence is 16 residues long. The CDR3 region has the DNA TGTGCCAGCTCACCACCCCGGACAGAAAAGAACACTGAAGCTTTCTTT. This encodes CASSPPRTEKNTEAFF.

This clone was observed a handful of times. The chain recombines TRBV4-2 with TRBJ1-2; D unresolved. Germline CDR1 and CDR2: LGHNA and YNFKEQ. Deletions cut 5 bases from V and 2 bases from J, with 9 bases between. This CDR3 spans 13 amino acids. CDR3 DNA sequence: TGTGCCAGCAGCTTCGAGGGAAACTATGGCTACACCTTC. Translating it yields CASSFEGNYGYTF.

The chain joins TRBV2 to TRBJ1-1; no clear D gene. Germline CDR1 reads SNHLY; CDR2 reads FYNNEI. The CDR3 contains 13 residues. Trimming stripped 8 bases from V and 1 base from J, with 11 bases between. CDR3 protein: CASGSNGNTEAFF. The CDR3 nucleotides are TGTGCCAGCGGCTCCAATGGGAACACTGAAGCTTTCTTT.